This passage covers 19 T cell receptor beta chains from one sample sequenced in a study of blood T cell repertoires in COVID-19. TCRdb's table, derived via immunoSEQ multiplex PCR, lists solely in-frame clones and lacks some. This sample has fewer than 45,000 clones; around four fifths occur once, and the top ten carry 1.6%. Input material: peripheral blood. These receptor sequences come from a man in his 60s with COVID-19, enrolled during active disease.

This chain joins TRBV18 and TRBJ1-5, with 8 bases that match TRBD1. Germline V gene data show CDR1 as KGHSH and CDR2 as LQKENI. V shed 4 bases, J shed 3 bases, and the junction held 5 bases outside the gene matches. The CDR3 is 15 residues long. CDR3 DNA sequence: TGTGCCAGCTCACTCGGACAGGGTCTCAATCAGCCCCAGCATTTT. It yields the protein CASSLGQGLNQPQHF. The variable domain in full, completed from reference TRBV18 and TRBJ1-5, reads NAGVMQNPRHLVRRRGQEARLRCSPMKGHSHVYWYRQLPEEGLKFMVYLQKENIIDESGMPKERFSAEFPKEGPSILRIQQVVRGDSAAYFCASSLGQGLNQPQHFGDGTRLSIL.

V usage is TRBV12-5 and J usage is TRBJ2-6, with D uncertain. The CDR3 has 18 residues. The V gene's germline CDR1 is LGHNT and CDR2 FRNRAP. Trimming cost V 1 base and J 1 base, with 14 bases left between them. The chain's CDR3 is CASGLAMQSSSGANVLTF. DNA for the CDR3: TGTGCTAGTGGTTTGGCAATGCAGTCAAGTTCTGGGGCCAACGTCCTGACTTTC.

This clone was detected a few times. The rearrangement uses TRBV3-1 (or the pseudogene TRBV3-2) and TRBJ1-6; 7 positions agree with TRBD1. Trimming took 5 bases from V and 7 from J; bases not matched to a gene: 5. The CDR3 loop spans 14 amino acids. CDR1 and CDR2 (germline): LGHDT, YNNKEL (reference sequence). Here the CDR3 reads CASSTQGTNSPLHF. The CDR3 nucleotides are TGTGCCAGCAGCACACAGGGGACCAATTCACCCCTCCACTTT.

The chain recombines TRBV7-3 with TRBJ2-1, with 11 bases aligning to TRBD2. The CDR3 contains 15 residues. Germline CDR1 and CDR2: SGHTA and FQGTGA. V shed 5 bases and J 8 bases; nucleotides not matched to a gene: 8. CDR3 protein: CASSQLAGAFDEQFF. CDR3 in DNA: TGTGCCAGCAGCCAACTAGCGGGAGCTTTCGATGAGCAGTTCTTC.

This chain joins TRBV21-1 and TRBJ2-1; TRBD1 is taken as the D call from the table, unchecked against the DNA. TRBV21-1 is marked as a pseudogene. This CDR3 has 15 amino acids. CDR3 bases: TGTGCCAGCAGCAAAATGGGACAGCTCTACAATGAGCAGTTCTTC. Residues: CASSKMGQLYNEQFF.

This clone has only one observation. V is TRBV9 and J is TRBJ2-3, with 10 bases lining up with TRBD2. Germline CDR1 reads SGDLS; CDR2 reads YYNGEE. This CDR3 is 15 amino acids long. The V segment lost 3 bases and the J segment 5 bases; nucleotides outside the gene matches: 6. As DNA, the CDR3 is TGTGCCAGCAGCGCTAGCGGGAGAAGTGGAGATACGCAGTATTTT. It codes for CASSASGRSGDTQYF. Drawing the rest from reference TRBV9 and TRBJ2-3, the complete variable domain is DSGVTQTPKHLITATGQRVTLRCSPRSGDLSVYWYQQSLDQGLQFLIQYYNGEERAKGNILERFSAQQFPDLHSELNLSSLELGDSALYFCASSASGRSGDTQYFGPGTRLTVL.

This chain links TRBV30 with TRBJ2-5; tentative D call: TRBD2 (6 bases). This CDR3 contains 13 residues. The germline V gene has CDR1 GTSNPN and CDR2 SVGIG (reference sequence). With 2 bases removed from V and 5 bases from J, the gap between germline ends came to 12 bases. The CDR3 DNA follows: TGTGCCTGGAGTAGTAGCGGAGGGGAGACCCAGTACTTC. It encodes CAWSSSGGETQYF.

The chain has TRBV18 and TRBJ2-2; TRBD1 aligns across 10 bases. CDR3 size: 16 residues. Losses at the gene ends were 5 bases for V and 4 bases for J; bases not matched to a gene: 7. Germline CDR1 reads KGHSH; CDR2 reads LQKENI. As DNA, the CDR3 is TGTGCCAGCTCATCGGGACAGGGGTATGGCACCGGGGAGCTGTTTTTT. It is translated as CASSSGQGYGTGELFF.

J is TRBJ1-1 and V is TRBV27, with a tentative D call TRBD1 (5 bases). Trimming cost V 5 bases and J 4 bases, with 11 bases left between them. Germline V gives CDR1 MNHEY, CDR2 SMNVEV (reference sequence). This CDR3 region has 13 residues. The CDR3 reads CASSQGRRTEAFF. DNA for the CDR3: TGTGCCAGCAGTCAGGGAAGACGCACTGAAGCTTTCTTT.

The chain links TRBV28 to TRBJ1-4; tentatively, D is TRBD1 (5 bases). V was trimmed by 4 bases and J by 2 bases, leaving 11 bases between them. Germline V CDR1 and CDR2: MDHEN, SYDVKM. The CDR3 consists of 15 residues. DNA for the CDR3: TGTGCCAGCAGTTCAACAGGCGAGACTAATGAAAAACTGTTTTTT. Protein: CASSSTGETNEKLFF.

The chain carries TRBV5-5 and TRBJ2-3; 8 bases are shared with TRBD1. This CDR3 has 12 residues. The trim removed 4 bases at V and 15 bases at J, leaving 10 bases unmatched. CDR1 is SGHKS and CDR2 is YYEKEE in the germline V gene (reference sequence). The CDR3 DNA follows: TGTGCCAGCAGCCCGGACAGGGTCTTTCCCTATTTT. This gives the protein CASSPDRVFPYF.

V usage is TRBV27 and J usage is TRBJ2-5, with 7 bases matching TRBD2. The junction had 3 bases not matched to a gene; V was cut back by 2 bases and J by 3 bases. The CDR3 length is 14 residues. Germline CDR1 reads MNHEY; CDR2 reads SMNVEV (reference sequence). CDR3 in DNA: TGTGCCAGCAGTTTAAGGGCGGGAGAAGAGACCCAGTACTTC. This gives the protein CASSLRAGEETQYF.

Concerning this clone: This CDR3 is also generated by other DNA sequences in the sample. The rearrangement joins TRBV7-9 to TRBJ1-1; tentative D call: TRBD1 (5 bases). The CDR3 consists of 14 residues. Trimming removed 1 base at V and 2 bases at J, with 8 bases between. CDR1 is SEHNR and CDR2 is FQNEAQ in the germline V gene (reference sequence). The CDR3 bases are TGTGCCAGCAGCTTAGACGGGGGTAACACTGAAGCTTTCTTT. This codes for CASSLDGGNTEAFF.

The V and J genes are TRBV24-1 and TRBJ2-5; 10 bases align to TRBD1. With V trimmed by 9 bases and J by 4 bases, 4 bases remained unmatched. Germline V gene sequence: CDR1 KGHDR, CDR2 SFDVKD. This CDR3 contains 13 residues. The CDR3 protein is CATSGTGAETQYF. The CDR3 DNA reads TGTGCCACCTCCGGGACAGGGGCAGAGACCCAGTACTTC.

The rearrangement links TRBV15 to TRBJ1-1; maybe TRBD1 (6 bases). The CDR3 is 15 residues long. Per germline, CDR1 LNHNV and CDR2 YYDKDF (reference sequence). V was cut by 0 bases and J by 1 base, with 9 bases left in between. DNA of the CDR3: TGTGCCACCAGCAGAGATCCGGACAGGAACACTGAAGCTTTCTTT. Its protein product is CATSRDPDRNTEAFF. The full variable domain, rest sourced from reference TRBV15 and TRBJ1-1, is DAMVIQNPRYQVTQFGKPVTLSCSQTLNHNVMYWYQQKSSQAPKLLFHYYDKDFNNEADTPDNFQSRRPNTSFCFLDIRSPGLGDTAMYLCATSRDPDRNTEAFFGQGTRLTVV.

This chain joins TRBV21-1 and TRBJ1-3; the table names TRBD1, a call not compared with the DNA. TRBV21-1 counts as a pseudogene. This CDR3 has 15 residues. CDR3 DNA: TGTGCCAGCAATCGACAGGGGTACTCTGGAAACACCATATATTTT. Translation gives CASNRQGYSGNTIYF.

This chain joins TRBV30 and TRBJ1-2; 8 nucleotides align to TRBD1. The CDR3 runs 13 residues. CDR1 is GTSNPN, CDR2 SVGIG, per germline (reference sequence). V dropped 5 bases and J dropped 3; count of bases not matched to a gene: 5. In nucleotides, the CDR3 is TGTGCCTGGTCGGGACAGGCCGACTATGGCTACACCTTC. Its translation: CAWSGQADYGYTF.

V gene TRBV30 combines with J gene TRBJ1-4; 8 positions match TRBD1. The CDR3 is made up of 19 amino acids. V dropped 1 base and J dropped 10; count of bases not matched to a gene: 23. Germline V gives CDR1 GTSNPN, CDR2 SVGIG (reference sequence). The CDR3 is CAWSAPFPGQVLMVGKLFF. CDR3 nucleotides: TGTGCCTGGAGTGCCCCCTTTCCGGGACAGGTTTTGATGGTGGGAAAACTGTTTTTT. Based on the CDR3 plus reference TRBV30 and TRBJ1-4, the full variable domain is SQTIHQWPATLVQPVGSPLSLECTVEGTSNPNLYWYRQAAGRGLQLLFYSVGIGQISSEVPQNLSASRPQDRQFILSSKKLLLSDSGFYLCAWSAPFPGQVLMVGKLFFGSGTQLSVL.

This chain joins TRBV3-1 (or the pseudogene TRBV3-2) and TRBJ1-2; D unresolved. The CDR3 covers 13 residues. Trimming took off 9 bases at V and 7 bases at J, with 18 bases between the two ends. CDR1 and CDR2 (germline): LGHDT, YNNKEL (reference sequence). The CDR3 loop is CASRPRGPGGYTF. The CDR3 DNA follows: TGTGCCAGTAGACCTCGGGGTCCGGGTGGCTACACCTTC.